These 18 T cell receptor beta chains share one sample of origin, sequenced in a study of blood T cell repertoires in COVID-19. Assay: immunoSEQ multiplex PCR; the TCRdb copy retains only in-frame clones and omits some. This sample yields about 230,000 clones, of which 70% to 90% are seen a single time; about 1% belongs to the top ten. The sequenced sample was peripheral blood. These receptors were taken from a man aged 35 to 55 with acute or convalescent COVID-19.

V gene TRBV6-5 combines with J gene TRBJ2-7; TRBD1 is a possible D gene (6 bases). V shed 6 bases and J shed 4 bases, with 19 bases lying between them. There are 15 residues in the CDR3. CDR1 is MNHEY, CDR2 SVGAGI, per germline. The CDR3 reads CASSRGAPGEYEQYF. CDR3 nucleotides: TGTGCCAGCAGCCGAGGGGCTCCAGGGGAGTACGAGCAGTACTTC.

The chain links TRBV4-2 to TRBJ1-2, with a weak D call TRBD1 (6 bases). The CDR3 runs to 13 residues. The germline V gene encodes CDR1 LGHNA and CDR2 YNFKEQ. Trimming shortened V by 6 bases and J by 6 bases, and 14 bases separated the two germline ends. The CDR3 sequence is CASRGAAVNGYTF. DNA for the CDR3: TGTGCCAGCAGGGGGGCGGCAGTAAATGGCTACACCTTC.

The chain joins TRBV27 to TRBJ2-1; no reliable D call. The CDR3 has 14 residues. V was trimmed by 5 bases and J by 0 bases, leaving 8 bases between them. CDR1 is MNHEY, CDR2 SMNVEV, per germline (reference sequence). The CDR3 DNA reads TGTGCCAGCAGTGCAGGTAACTCCTACAATGAGCAGTTCTTC. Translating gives CASSAGNSYNEQFF.

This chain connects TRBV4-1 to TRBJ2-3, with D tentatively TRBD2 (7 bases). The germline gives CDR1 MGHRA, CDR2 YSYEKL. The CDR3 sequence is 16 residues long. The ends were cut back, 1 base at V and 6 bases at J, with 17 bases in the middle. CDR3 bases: TGCGCCAGCAGCCAAGGACCCCGGGGGGCCCCGGATACGCAGTATTTT. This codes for CASSQGPRGAPDTQYF.

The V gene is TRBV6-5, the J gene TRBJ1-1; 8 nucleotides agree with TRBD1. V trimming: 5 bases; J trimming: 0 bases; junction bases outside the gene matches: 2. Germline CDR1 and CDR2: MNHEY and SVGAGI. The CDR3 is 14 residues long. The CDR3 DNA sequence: TGTGCCAGCAGTAAGACAGGGGTGAACACTGAAGCTTTCTTT. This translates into CASSKTGVNTEAFF.

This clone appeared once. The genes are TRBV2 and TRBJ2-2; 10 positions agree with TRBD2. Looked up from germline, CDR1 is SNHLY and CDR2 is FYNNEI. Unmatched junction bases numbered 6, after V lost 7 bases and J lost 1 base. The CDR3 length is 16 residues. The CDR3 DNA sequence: TGTGCCAGCATACGTGCTAGCGGGGGGAACACCGGGGAGCTGTTTTTT. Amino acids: CASIRASGGNTGELFF.

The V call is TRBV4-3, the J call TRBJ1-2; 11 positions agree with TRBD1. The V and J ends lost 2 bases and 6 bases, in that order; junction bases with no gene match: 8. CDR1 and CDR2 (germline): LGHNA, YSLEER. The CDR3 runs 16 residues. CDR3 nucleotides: TGCGCCAGCAGCCAACTAAGGACAGGGGGCGTCGATGGCTACACCTTC. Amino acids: CASSQLRTGGVDGYTF.

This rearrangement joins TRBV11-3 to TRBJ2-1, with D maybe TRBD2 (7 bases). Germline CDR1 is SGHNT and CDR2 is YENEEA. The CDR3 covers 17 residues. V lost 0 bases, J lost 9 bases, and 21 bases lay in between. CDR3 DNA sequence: TGTGCCAGCAGCTTAGATGGGGCGGGGGCGCTTCTGGGTGAGCAGTTCTTC. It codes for CASSLDGAGALLGEQFF.

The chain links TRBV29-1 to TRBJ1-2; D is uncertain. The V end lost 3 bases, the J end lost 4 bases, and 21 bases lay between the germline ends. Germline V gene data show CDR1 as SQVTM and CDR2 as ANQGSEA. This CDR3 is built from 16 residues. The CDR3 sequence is CSVDLRSGRVFYGYTF. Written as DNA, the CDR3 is TGCAGCGTTGATCTAAGGTCAGGCCGCGTCTTCTATGGCTACACCTTC.

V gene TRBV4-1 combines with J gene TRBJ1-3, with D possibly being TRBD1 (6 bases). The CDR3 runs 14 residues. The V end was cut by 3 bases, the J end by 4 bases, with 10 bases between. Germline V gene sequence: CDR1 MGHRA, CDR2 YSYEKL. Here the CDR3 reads CASSQRTAGNTIYF. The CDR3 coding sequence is TGCGCCAGCAGCCAGCGGACAGCGGGAAACACCATATATTTT.

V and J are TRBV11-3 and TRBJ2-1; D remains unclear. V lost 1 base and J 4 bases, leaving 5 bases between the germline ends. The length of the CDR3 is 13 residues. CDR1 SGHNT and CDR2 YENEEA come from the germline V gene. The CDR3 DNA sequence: TGTGCCAGCAGCTTAGGCGGTTACAATGAGCAGTTCTTC. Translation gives CASSLGGYNEQFF. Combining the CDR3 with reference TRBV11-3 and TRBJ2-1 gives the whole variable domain EAGVVQSPRYKIIEKKQPVAFWCNPISGHNTLYWYLQNLGQGPELLIRYENEEAVDDSQLPKDRFSAERLKGVDSTLKIQPAELGDSAVYLCASSLGGYNEQFFGPGTRLTVL.

The CDR3 protein is CAGAGGAENEQFF. The CDR3 DNA reads as TGTGCCGGGGCCGGGGGGGCGGAGAATGAGCAGTTCTTC. The chain joins TRBV5-4 to TRBJ2-1, with 8 bases identical to TRBD2. CDR3 length: 13 amino acids. CDR1 is SGHNT, CDR2 YYREEE, per germline (reference sequence). Germline trimming cut 10 bases from V and 7 bases from J; bases unmatched to any gene: 10.

The CDR3, as DNA: TGTGCCAGCCGCGGGGATTCGAAGTCGTACAATGAGCAGTTCTTC. Its translation is CASRGDSKSYNEQFF. The V call is TRBV2, the J call TRBJ2-1; D possibly corresponds to TRBD2 (6 bases). CDR3 length: 15 residues. V shed 8 bases and J shed 4 bases, with 18 bases lying between them. CDR1 SNHLY and CDR2 FYNNEI come from the germline V gene.

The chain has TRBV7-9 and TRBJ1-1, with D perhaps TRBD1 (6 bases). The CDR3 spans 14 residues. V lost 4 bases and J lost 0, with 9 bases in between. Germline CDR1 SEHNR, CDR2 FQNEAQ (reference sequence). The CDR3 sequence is CASSWGTMNTEAFF. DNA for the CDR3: TGTGCCAGCAGCTGGGGGACAATGAACACTGAAGCTTTCTTT. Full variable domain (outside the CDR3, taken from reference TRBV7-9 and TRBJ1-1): DTGVSQNPRHKITKRGQNVTFRCDPISEHNRLYWYRQTLGQGPEFLTYFQNEAQLEKSRLLSDRFSAERPKGSFSTLEIQRTEQGDSAMYLCASSWGTMNTEAFFGQGTRLTVV.

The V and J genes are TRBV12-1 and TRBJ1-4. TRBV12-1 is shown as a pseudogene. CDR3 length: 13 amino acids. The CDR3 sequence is CASSGRSNEKLFF. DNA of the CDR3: TGTGCCAGCAGCGGTAGGAGTAATGAAAAACTGTTTTTT.

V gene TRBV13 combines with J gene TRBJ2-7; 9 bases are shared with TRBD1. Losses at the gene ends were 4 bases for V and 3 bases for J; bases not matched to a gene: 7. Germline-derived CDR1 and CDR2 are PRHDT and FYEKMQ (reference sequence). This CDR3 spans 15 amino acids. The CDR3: CASSSPGQGDYEQYF. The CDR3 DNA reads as TGTGCCAGCAGCTCTCCGGGACAGGGTGACTACGAGCAGTACTTC.

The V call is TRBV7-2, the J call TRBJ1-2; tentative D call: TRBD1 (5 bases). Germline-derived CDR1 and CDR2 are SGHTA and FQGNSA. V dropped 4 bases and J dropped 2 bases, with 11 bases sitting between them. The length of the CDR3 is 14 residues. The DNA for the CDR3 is TGTGCCAGCAGCTACCCAGACAGAAACTATGGCTACACCTTC. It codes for CASSYPDRNYGYTF.

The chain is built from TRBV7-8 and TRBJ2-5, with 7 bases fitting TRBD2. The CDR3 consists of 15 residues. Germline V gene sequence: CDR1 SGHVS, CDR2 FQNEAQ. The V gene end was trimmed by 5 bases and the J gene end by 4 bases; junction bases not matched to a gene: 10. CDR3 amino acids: CASSLGAGVAETQYF. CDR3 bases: TGTGCCAGCAGCCTCGGGGCGGGGGTTGCAGAGACCCAGTACTTC.